This TCR beta chain originates from a study of T cell responses to AZD1222 COVID-19 vaccine. Overall study results and limits: Targets within unmutated variant regions were reportedly found for nearly half of spike-specific TCRs.

Only one count was recorded for this clone. Its antigen is undetermined. The CDR3 is made up of 14 amino acids. In germline, CDR1 is MNHNS, CDR2 SASEGT. With 2 bases removed from V and 7 bases from J, the gap between germline ends came to 9 bases. Here immunoSEQ multiplex PCR was the method, and the copy in TCRdb shows in-frame clones only, minus some. The sample has 90,000 to 120,000 clones, 85% to 95% seen once. Here the sequenced sample was peripheral blood, taken 28 days after the second AZD1222 dose. This chain joins TRBV6-1 and TRBJ1-6, with D possibly being TRBD1 (5 bases). This clonotype was obtained from an adult who received the AZD1222 COVID-19 vaccine. The CDR3 DNA is TGTGCCAGCAGTGAACGGGGCAAAAATTCACCCCTCCACTTT. Protein sequence: CASSERGKNSPLHF.